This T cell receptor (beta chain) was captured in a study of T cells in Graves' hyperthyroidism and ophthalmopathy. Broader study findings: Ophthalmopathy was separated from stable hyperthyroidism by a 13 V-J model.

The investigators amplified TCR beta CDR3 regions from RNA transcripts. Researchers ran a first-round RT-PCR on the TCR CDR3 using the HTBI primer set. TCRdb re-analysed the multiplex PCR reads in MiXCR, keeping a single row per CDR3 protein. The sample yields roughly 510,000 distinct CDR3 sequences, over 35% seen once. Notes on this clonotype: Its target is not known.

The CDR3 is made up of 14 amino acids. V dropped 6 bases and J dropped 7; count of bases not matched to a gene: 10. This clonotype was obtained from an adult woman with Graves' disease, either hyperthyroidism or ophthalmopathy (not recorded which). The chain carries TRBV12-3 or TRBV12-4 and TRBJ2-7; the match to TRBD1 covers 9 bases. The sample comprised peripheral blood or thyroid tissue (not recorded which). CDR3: CASSDTGQGGEQYF. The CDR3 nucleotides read TGTGCCAGCAGCGATACGGGACAGGGCGGGGAGCAGTACTTC.